These 28 T cell receptor beta chains originate from one sample sequenced in a study of T cell repertoires in cytomegalovirus infection (dated by TCRdb to about 2019). The treatment or condition label on this specimen signifies: in vitro stimulation with specific CMV peptide epitopes to enrich CMV-specific T cells. Their recognized antigens are unknown. Sequencing relied on an Illumina HiSeq 1500. The raw public data were reprocessed by TCRdb itself: fastp quality trimming at Q25, MiXCR clonotype calling, in-frame beta chains only. Each record represents a unique CDR3 protein, reported with the most common genes and DNA among its rows. This sample is represented by about 58,000 distinct CDR3 sequences; about 18% of them were singletons. Under 75% of the sample lies in the top ten. Sequenced material: CD8+ T cells from cultured PBMCs, taken from culture after CMV antigen stimulation. The receptors come from a human donor in good health (CMV status not recorded). Some clones in this sample may be carry-over from other donors' samples.

V is TRBV7-6 and J is TRBJ2-1, with 7 bases identical to TRBD1. Per the germline V gene, CDR1 is SGHVS and CDR2 is FNYEAQ. Trimming took 4 bases from V and 8 from J; bases not matched to a gene: 8. The CDR3 extends over 14 amino acids. The chain's CDR3 is CASSSRQGVYEQFF. CDR3 nucleotide sequence: TGTGCCAGCAGCTCCCGACAGGGTGTATATGAGCAGTTCTTC.

This clonotype was picked up many times. The chain carries TRBV25-1 and TRBJ1-1, with TRBD1 matching over 8 bases. V gave up 10 bases and J gave up 7 bases; unmatched junction bases: 8. Per the germline V gene, CDR1 is MGHDK and CDR2 is SYGVNS. The CDR3 extends over 12 amino acids. In DNA, the CDR3 is TGTGCCACCTCCCAGGGGGCAAATGAAGCTTTCTTT. This codes for CATSQGANEAFF.

The chain has TRBV7-2 and TRBJ1-5, with 8 bases aligning to TRBD1. With 5 bases clipped from V and 4 bases from J, the junction kept 10 bases outside the gene matches. CDR3 length: 16 amino acids. Germline CDR1 is SGHTA and CDR2 is FQGNSA. The CDR3 protein is CASSPGPGTGNQPQHF. The CDR3, as DNA: TGTGCCAGCAGCCCCGGACCCGGGACAGGAAATCAGCCCCAGCATTTT.

A few counts support this clonotype. J is TRBJ1-6 and V is TRBV7-6, with D perhaps matching TRBD1 (5 bases). V dropped 5 bases and J dropped 5 bases, with 13 bases sitting between them. Germline CDR1 is SGHVS and CDR2 is FNYEAQ. CDR3 length: 15 residues. CDR3 nucleotide sequence: TGTGCCAGCAGCCCTTGGCGGGACCATAATTCACCCCTCCACTTT. Amino acid sequence: CASSPWRDHNSPLHF.

The chain links TRBV11-2 to TRBJ1-3, with a tentative D call TRBD1 (5 bases). The CDR3 loop spans 15 amino acids. Trimming removed 5 bases from V and 2 bases from J, with 13 bases in between. CDR1 is SGHAT, CDR2 FQNNGV, per germline. The CDR3 DNA reads as TGTGCCAGCAGCCCGTGGGGCGGGACTGGAAACACCATATATTTT. Translated: CASSPWGGTGNTIYF.

The chain combines TRBV4-1 with TRBJ2-2; D remains ambiguous. This CDR3 is built from 12 residues. CDR1 and CDR2 from the germline V gene are MGHRA and YSYEKL. Trimming stripped 4 bases from V and 6 bases from J, with 6 bases between. CDR3 DNA sequence: TGCGCCAGCAGCCGCCTCTCCGGGGAGCTGTTTTTT. Translated, it gives CASSRLSGELFF.

This clonotype was found a few times. The chain couples TRBV7-2 to TRBJ2-1, with TRBD2 matching 10 bases. With 5 bases clipped from V and 3 bases from J, the junction kept 7 bases outside the gene matches. Germline V CDR1 and CDR2: SGHTA, FQGNSA. CDR3 size: 16 residues. DNA for the CDR3: TGTGCCAGCAGCCGATTAGCGGGGGGCCTCTACAATGAGCAGTTCTTC. Protein sequence: CASSRLAGGLYNEQFF.

This clonotype was observed a few times. This chain joins TRBV12-3 or TRBV12-4 and TRBJ1-4; no definite D call. The ends were cut back, 2 bases at V and 5 bases at J, with 12 bases in the middle. The CDR3 sequence is 15 residues long. The CDR3 spells CASSLSETRNEKLFF. Here the CDR3 DNA reads TGTGCCAGCAGTTTAAGCGAGACAAGGAATGAAAAACTGTTTTTT.

This clonotype was seen a handful of times. J is TRBJ1-1 and V is TRBV7-2, with 10 bases aligning to TRBD1. Unmatched junction bases numbered 15, after V lost 5 bases and J lost 3 bases. CDR1 and CDR2 (germline): SGHTA, FQGNSA. The CDR3 runs 18 residues. Written as DNA, the CDR3 is TGTGCCAGCAGCCCGGACAGGGGGGCGACCCCGGACTACACTGAAGCTTTCTTT. Its translation: CASSPDRGATPDYTEAFF.

This clonotype was counted ten times or more. The chain combines TRBV6-4 with TRBJ2-3; 10 bases agree with TRBD1. The CDR3 sequence is 15 residues long. Trimming took 3 bases from V and 1 from J; bases not matched to a gene: 1. The germline V gene has CDR1 MRHNA and CDR2 SNTAGT. The CDR3: CASSETGGGTDTQYF. Here the CDR3 DNA reads TGTGCCAGCAGTGAGACAGGGGGCGGCACAGATACGCAGTATTTT.

This clonotype was counted between two and nine times. The chain has TRBV28 and TRBJ2-5; the D gene is possibly TRBD2 (6 bases). Germline loops: CDR1 MDHEN, CDR2 SYDVKM. The CDR3 is made up of 14 amino acids. The V and J ends lost 6 bases and 3 bases respectively, with 14 bases between them. The CDR3 nucleotides are TGTGCCAGCAGAGGACTACCGCTTAAAGAGACCCAGTACTTC. This codes for CASRGLPLKETQYF.

This clonotype was seen a handful of times. CDR3 bases: TGTGCCAGCAGTTTAGCGTCGACAGGAAACACAGATACGCAGTATTTT. It translates to CASSLASTGNTDTQYF. The chain recombines TRBV27 with TRBJ2-3, with D perhaps TRBD1 (6 bases). CDR3 length: 16 residues. Germline values: CDR1 MNHEY, CDR2 SMNVEV (reference sequence). Trimming removed 2 bases at V and 2 bases at J, with 14 bases between.

This clonotype was detected only a few times. The chain couples TRBV10-3 to TRBJ2-1, with TRBD1 identical over 8 bases. With V trimmed by 6 bases and J by 0 bases, 4 bases remained unmatched. CDR3 length: 15 residues. Germline values: CDR1 ENHRY, CDR2 SYGVKD. Written as DNA, the CDR3 is TGTGCCATCAGGGCAGGGGGCAACTCCTACAATGAGCAGTTCTTC. Translated: CAIRAGGNSYNEQFF.

The chain is built from TRBV6-1 and TRBJ2-1, with D perhaps assigned TRBD1 or TRBD2 (5 bases each). The CDR3 has 14 residues. CDR1 MNHNS and CDR2 SASEGT come from the germline V gene. Trimming took off 6 bases at V and 5 bases at J, with 14 bases between the two ends. The CDR3 DNA sequence: TGTGCCAGCAGCCAGACCGGGGCGAACAATGAGCAGTTCTTC. Residues: CASSQTGANNEQFF.

This clonotype was found many times. The J gene is TRBJ2-1, the V gene TRBV7-9, with a weak D call TRBD2 (5 bases). Germline V gives CDR1 SEHNR, CDR2 FQNEAQ (reference sequence). Trimming took off 5 bases at V and 10 bases at J, with 9 bases between the two ends. This CDR3 is built from 11 residues. CDR3 coding DNA: TGTGCCAGCAGCACTAGGTACGAGCAGTTCTTC. This gives the protein CASSTRYEQFF.

The J gene is TRBJ1-6, the V gene TRBV28; no definite D call. Deletions cut 8 bases from V and 0 bases from J, with 14 bases between. The CDR3 sequence is 16 residues long. Per the germline V gene, CDR1 is MDHEN and CDR2 is SYDVKM. The CDR3 nucleotides are TGTGCCAGCGACTCCGGATTGGCCTCCTATAATTCACCCCTCCACTTT. Its protein is CASDSGLASYNSPLHF.

Ten or more counts support this clonotype. The chain couples TRBV7-9 to TRBJ1-5, with TRBD1 identical over 10 bases. The CDR3 covers 15 residues. V lost 5 bases, J lost 6 bases, and 7 bases stayed unmatched. Germline CDR1 SEHNR, CDR2 FQNEAQ (reference sequence). This CDR3 reads CASSNRDRGTQPQHF. CDR3 DNA sequence: TGTGCCAGCAGCAACCGGGACAGGGGTACTCAGCCCCAGCATTTT.

The V gene is TRBV6-2 or TRBV6-3, the J gene TRBJ2-2, with TRBD2 identical over 7 bases. In germline, CDR1 is MNHEY, CDR2 SVGEGT. V was clipped by 10 bases and J by 7 bases; unmatched bases: 9. The CDR3 is made up of 13 amino acids. This CDR3 is CATLGGYGGELFF. CDR3 bases: TGTGCCACCCTGGGGGGGTACGGCGGGGAGCTGTTTTTT.

The CDR3 region is CASSPPCGGQPQHF. CDR3 sequence (DNA): TGTGCCAGCAGCCCTCCGTGTGGGGGCCAGCCCCAGCATTTT. The genes are TRBV7-2 and TRBJ1-5; D may be TRBD1 (6 bases). The CDR3 runs 14 residues. Germline V gives CDR1 SGHTA, CDR2 FQGNSA. Trimming removed 5 bases from V and 7 bases from J, with 15 bases in between.

The rearrangement uses TRBV7-2 and TRBJ1-6; D is unclear. Trimming cost V 0 bases and J 5 bases, with 5 bases left between them. This CDR3 region has 14 residues. Looked up from germline, CDR1 is SGHTA and CDR2 is FQGNSA. The CDR3 protein is CASSLAGNNSPLHF. The CDR3 DNA reads as TGTGCCAGCAGCTTAGCGGGTAATAATTCACCCCTCCACTTT.

This clonotype was counted between two and nine times. The rearrangement uses TRBV7-2 and TRBJ1-1; TRBD1 agrees at 9 bases. The CDR3 is 13 residues long. With 5 bases clipped from V and 5 bases from J, the junction kept 3 bases outside the gene matches. Germline values: CDR1 SGHTA, CDR2 FQGNSA. The chain's CDR3 is CASSRGTGTEAFF. The CDR3 DNA reads as TGTGCCAGCAGCCGTGGGACAGGGACTGAAGCTTTCTTT. The variable domain in full, with the rest retrieved from reference TRBV7-2 and TRBJ1-1, is GAGVSQSPSNKVTEKGKDVELRCDPISGHTALYWYRQSLGQGLEFLIYFQGNSAPDKSGLPSDRFSAERTGGSVSTLTIQRTQQEDSAVYLCASSRGTGTEAFFGQGTRLTVV.

This chain links TRBV6-2 or TRBV6-3 with TRBJ2-3; 8 nucleotides match TRBD2. The V gene's germline CDR1 is MNHEY and CDR2 SVGEGT. The CDR3 covers 16 residues. J lost 4 bases, V lost 6 bases, and 12 bases had no gene match. As DNA, the CDR3 is TGTGCCAGCAGCCCCCCCAGCGGGAGTTTCCCAGATACGCAGTATTTT. It is translated as CASSPPSGSFPDTQYF.

This clonotype was counted between two and nine times. V usage is TRBV11-2 and J usage is TRBJ2-5, with D tentatively TRBD2 (6 bases). The CDR3 totals 14 residues. V was clipped by 3 bases and J by 0 bases, with 8 bases between them. Looked up from germline, CDR1 is SGHAT and CDR2 is FQNNGV. The CDR3 spells CASSFPGDQETQYF. The DNA for the CDR3 is TGTGCCAGCAGCTTCCCGGGAGACCAAGAGACCCAGTACTTC.

The rearrangement joins TRBV5-6 to TRBJ2-1; TRBD1 aligns across 7 bases. This CDR3 is built from 14 residues. Germline V gene sequence: CDR1 SGHDT, CDR2 YYEEEE. Germline trimming cut 3 bases from V and 5 bases from J; bases unmatched to any gene: 5. The CDR3, as DNA: TGTGCCAGCAGCTATTCCGGGACAGACAATGAGCAGTTCTTC. This encodes CASSYSGTDNEQFF.

The chain uses TRBV12-3 or TRBV12-4 and TRBJ2-1, with D maybe TRBD2 (7 bases). The ends were cut back, 7 bases at V and 0 bases at J, with 19 bases in the middle. This CDR3 is 17 amino acids long. DNA of the CDR3: TGTGCCAGCAACTACGGGGGGCGCCTAGGCTCCTACAATGAGCAGTTCTTC. Its translation: CASNYGGRLGSYNEQFF.

This clonotype is a singleton in its sample. CDR3 region: CATSRVQEGETQYF. The CDR3 DNA reads as TGTGCCACCAGCAGAGTACAGGAAGGAGAGACCCAGTACTTC. V and J are TRBV15 and TRBJ2-5, with a weak D call TRBD1 (5 bases). The V and J ends lost 1 base and 4 bases respectively, with 10 bases between them. The CDR3 covers 14 residues. Germline CDR1 and CDR2: LNHNV and YYDKDF (reference sequence).

Concerning this clonotype itself: A much larger clonotype is one base distant, so this may be a read error. This sequence joins TRBV6-2 or TRBV6-3 and TRBJ2-4; D not resolved. The CDR3 is 12 residues long. Germline V gene sequence: CDR1 MNHEY, CDR2 SVGEGT. The CDR3 DNA reads TGTGACAGCAGTTACGTCTCAAGGATTCAGTACTTC. This encodes CDSSYVSRIQYF.

This clonotype occurred a few times. The chain carries TRBV7-3 and TRBJ1-5; D is unclear. Germline CDR1 reads SGHTA; CDR2 reads FQGTGA. This CDR3 is built from 15 residues. Trimming shortened V by 0 bases and J by 7 bases, and 13 bases separated the two germline ends. The CDR3 spells CASSLTKHAFQPQHF. CDR3 DNA sequence: TGTGCCAGCAGCTTAACGAAACATGCCTTCCAGCCCCAGCATTTT.